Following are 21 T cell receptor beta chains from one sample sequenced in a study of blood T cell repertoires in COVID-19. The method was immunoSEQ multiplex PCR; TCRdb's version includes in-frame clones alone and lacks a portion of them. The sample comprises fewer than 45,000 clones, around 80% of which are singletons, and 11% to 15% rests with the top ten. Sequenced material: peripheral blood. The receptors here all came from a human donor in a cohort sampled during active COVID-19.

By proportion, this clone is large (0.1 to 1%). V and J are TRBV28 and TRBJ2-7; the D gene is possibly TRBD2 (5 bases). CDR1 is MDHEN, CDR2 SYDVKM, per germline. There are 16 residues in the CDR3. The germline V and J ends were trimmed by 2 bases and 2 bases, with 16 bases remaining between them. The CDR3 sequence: CASSLPPTNLPYEQYF. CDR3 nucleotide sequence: TGTGCCAGCAGTTTACCGCCGACTAACCTTCCCTACGAGCAGTACTTC. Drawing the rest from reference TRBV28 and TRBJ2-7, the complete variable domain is DVKVTQSSRYLVKRTGEKVFLECVQDMDHENMFWYRQDPGLGLRLIYFSYDVKMKEKGDIPEGYSVSREKKERFSLILESASTNQTSMYLCASSLPPTNLPYEQYFGPGTRLTVT.

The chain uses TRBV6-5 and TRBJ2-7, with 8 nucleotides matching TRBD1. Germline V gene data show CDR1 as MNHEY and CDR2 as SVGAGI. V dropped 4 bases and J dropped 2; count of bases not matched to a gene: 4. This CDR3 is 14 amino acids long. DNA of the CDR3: TGTGCCAGCAGTTCCCGGACAGGGACCTACGAGCAGTACTTC. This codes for CASSSRTGTYEQYF.

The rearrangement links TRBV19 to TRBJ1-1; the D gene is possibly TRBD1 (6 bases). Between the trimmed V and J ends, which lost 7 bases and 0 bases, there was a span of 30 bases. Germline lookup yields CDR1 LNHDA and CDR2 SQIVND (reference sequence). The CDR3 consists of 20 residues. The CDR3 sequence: CASTTILTGRYSSMNTEAFF. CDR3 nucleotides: TGTGCCAGTACCACTATCCTGACAGGTCGTTACAGTAGTATGAACACTGAAGCTTTCTTT.

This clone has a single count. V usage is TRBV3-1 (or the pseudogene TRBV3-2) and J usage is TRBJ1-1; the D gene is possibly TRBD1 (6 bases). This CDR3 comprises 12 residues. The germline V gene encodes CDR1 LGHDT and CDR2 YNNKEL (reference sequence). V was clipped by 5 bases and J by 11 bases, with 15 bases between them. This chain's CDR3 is CASSFDRRQAFF. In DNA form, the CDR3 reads TGTGCCAGCAGCTTTGACAGGCGACAGGCTTTCTTT.

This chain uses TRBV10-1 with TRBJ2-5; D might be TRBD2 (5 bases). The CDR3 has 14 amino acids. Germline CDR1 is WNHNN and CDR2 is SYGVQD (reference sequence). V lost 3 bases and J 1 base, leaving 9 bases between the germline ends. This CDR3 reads CASSDQGSQETQYF. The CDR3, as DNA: TGCGCCAGCAGTGATCAAGGGAGCCAAGAGACCCAGTACTTC.

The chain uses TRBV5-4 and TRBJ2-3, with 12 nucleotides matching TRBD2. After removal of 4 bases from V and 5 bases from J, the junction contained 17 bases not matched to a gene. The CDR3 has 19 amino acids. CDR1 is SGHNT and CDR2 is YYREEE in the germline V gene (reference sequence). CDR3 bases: TGTGCCAGCAGCCCCCCGGGACTAGCGGGCAGGGCGGAGGAAGATACGCAGTATTTT. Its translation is CASSPPGLAGRAEEDTQYF.

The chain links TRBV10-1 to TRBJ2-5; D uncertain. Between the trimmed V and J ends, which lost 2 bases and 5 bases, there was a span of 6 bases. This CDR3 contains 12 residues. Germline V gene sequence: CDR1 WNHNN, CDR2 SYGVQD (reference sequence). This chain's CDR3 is CASSETGETQYF. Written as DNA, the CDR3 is TGCGCCAGCAGTGAGACGGGTGAGACCCAGTACTTC.

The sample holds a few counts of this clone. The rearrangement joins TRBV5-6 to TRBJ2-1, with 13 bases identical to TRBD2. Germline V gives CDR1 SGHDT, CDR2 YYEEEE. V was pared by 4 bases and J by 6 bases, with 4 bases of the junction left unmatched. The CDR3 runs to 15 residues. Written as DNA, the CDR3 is TGTGCCAGCAGCCTGGGACTAGCGGGGCGCAATGAGCAGTTCTTC. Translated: CASSLGLAGRNEQFF.

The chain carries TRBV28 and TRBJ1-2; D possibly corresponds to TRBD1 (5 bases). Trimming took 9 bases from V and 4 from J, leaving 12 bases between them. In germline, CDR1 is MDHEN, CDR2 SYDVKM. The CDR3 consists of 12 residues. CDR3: CASGAKVYGYTF. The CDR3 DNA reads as TGTGCCAGTGGGGCGAAAGTCTATGGCTACACCTTC.

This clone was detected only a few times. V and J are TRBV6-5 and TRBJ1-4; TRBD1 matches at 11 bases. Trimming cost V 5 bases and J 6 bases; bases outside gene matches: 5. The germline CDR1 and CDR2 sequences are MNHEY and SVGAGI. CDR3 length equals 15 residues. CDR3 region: CASSRGGQGDEKLFF. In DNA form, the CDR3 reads TGTGCCAGCAGTAGGGGGGGACAGGGGGATGAAAAACTGTTTTTT.

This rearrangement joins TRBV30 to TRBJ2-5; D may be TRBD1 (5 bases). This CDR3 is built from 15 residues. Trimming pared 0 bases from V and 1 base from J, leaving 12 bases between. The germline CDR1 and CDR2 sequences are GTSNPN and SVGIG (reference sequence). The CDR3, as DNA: TGTGCCTGGAGTGTACTCCCAGGGCTCCAAGAGACCCAGTACTTC. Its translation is CAWSVLPGLQETQYF. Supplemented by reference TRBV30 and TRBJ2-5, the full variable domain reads SQTIHQWPATLVQPVGSPLSLECTVEGTSNPNLYWYRQAAGRGLQLLFYSVGIGQISSEVPQNLSASRPQDRQFILSSKKLLLSDSGFYLCAWSVLPGLQETQYFGPGTRLLVL.

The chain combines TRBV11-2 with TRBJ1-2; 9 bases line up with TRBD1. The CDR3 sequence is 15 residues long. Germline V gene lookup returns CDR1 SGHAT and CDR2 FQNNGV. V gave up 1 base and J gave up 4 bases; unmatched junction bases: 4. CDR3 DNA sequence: TGTGCCAGCAGCTTAGCACTGGGACAGGGCTATGGCTACACCTTC. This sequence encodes CASSLALGQGYGYTF.

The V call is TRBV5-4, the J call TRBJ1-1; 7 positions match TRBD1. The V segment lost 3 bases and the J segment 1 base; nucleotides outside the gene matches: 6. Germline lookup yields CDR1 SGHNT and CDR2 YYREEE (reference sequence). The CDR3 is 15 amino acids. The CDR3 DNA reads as TGTGCCAGCAGCTGGTCCGGGACAGAGAACACTGAAGCTTTCTTT. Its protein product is CASSWSGTENTEAFF.

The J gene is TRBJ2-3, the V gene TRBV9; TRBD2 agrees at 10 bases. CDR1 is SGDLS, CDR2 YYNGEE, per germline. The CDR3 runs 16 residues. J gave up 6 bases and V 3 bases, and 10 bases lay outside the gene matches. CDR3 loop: CASSAQASSGGDTQYF. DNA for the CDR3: TGTGCCAGCAGCGCCCAGGCCTCTAGCGGGGGCGATACGCAGTATTTT.

CDR3 sequence reads: CASRGLRAGELFF. The CDR3 coding sequence is TGTGCCAGCAGGGGGCTGAGAGCCGGGGAGCTGTTTTTT. The chain links TRBV2 to TRBJ2-2; D might be TRBD1 (5 bases). Trimming removed 6 bases from V and 6 bases from J, with 11 bases in between. In germline, CDR1 is SNHLY, CDR2 FYNNEI. The CDR3 consists of 13 residues.

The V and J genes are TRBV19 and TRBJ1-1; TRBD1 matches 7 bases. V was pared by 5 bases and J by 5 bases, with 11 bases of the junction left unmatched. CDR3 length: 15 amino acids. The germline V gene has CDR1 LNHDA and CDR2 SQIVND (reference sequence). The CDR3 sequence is CASSGRTGVRTEAFF. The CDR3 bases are TGTGCCAGTAGTGGCCGAACAGGGGTTAGGACTGAAGCTTTCTTT.

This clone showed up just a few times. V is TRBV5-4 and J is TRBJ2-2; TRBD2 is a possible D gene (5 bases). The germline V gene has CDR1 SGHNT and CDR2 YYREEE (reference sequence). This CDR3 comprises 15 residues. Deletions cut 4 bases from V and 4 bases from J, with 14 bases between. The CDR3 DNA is TGTGCCAGCAGCGAGGGTCTGTACGTCACCGGGGAGCTGTTTTTT. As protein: CASSEGLYVTGELFF.

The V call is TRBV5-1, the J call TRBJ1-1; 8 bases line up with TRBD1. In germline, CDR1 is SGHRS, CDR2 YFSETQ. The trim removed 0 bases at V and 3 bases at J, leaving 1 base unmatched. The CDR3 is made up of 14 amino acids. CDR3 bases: TGCGCCAGCAGCTTGGTACAGGGGGACACTGAAGCTTTCTTT. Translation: CASSLVQGDTEAFF.

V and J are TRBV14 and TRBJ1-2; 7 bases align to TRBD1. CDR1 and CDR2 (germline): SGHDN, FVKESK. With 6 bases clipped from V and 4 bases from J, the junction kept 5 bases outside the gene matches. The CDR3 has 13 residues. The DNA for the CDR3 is TGTGCCAGCAGACGACAGGGAAGCTATGGCTACACCTTC. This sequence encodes CASRRQGSYGYTF.

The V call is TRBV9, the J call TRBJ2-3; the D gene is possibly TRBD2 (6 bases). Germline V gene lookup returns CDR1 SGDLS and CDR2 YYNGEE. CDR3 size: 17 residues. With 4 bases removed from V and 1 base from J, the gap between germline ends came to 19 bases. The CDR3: CASSPRGLSARTDTQYF. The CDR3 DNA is TGTGCCAGCAGCCCGAGGGGACTTTCCGCTCGCACAGATACGCAGTATTTT.

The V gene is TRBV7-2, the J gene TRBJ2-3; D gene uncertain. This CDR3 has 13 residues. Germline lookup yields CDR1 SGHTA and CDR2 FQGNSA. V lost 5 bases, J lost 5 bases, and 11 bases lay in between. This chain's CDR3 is CASSVFPQDTQYF. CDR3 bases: TGTGCCAGCAGCGTCTTCCCACAAGATACGCAGTATTTT.